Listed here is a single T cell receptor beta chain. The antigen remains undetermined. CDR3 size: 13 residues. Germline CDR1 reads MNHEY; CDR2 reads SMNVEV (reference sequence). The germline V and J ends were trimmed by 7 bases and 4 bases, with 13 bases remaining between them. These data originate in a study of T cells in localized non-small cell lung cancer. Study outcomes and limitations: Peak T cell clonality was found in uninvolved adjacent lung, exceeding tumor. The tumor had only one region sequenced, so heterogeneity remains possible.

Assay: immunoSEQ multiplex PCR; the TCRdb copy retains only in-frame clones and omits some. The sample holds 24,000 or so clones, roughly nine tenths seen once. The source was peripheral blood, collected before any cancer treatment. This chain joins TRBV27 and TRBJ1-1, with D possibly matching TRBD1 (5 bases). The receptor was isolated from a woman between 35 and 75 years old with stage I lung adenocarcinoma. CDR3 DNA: TGTGCCAGCAAGAACAGGCCTCTCACTGAAGCTTTCTTT. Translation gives CASKNRPLTEAFF.